The rows below give T cell receptor beta chains drawn from one sample of a study of blood T cell repertoires in COVID-19. Measured with immunoSEQ multiplex PCR; TCRdb has only the in-frame clones, and not every one. The repertoire holds roughly 47,000 clones, roughly 84% seen once, with less than 5% in the top ten. The sequenced sample consisted of peripheral blood. These receptors all come from a woman between 65 and 79 years old with acute or convalescent COVID-19. The CDR3 runs from the conserved cysteine through the conserved F or W. D genes are given only for firm matches. Clone size is given for some rows only: seen once, a few or many times, or a class if the clone is expanded.

-	TRBJ1-2	TRBV28	TRBD1	CASSLWTGGAKRYGYTF	TGTGCCAGCAGTTTATGGACAGGGGGCGCAAAACGCTATGGCTACACCTTC
once	TRBJ2-5	TRBV7-2	-	CASSLDFVPTETQYF	TGTGCCAGCAGCCTGGACTTTGTCCCCACAGAGACCCAGTACTTC
-	TRBJ1-1	TRBV10-2	TRBD1	CASKPGGDRAEAFF	TGCGCCAGCAAGCCCGGCGGGGACAGGGCTGAAGCTTTCTTT
-	TRBJ2-1	TRBV18	TRBD2	CASFPSGRTPTDEQFF	TGTGCCAGCTTTCCCAGCGGGAGGACCCCTACAGATGAGCAGTTCTTC
-	TRBJ1-2	TRBV28	-	CASVALPNYGYTF	TGTGCCAGCGTAGCGTTGCCGAACTATGGCTACACCTTC
-	TRBJ1-4	TRBV28	-	CASSYSGNEKLFF	TGTGCCAGCAGTTACAGTGGTAATGAAAAACTGTTTTTT
-	TRBJ1-4	TRBV21-1	-	CASSKGPCNEKLFF	TGTGCCAGCAGCAAAGGGCCCTGTAATGAAAAACTGTTTTTT
-	TRBJ2-5	TRBV15	-	CATSMRLVRETQYF	TGTGCCACCAGTATGAGACTAGTACGTGAGACCCAGTACTTC
-	TRBJ2-3	TRBV2	TRBD2	CASSFLAGATDTQYF	TGTGCCAGCAGTTTTCTTGCGGGAGCCACAGATACGCAGTATTTT
medium-sized	TRBJ2-3	TRBV27	-	CASSLSRVVSTDTQYF	TGTGCCAGCAGTTTATCGAGGGTTGTTAGCACAGATACGCAGTATTTT
-	TRBJ2-5	TRBV6-5	TRBD1	CASSYRWTGHETQYF	TGTGCCAGCAGTTACCGATGGACAGGGCACGAGACCCAGTACTTC
few	TRBJ1-2	TRBV12-3/TRBV12-4	TRBD1	CASSSGGYGYTF	TGTGCCAGCAGTTCAGGGGGCTATGGCTACACCTTC
-	TRBJ2-3	TRBV6-1	-	CASSDTLRGYTDTQYF	TGTGCCAGCAGTGACACCCTTCGCGGTTACACAGATACGCAGTATTTT
-	TRBJ2-2	TRBV27	-	CASNLRGTGELFF	TGTGCCAGCAACCTCAGGGGTACCGGGGAGCTGTTTTTT
-	TRBJ2-3	TRBV19	-	CASSISRTDTQYF	TGTGCCAGTAGTATAAGCAGGACAGATACGCAGTATTTT
-	TRBJ2-3	TRBV18	TRBD1	CASSPRTGGPDTQYF	TGTGCCAGCTCACCCCGGACAGGAGGTCCAGATACGCAGTATTTT
-	TRBJ2-3	TRBV4-3	TRBD1	CASSQGTGGLADTQYF	TGCGCCAGCAGCCAAGGGACAGGGGGTCTGGCAGATACGCAGTATTTT
-	TRBJ2-2	TRBV9	-	CASSVGGLGRRITGELFF	TGTGCCAGCAGCGTCGGCGGATTGGGGAGGCGGATAACCGGGGAGCTGTTTTTT
-	TRBJ2-2	TRBV7-9	-	CASRSTSDTGELFF	TGTGCCAGCAGATCAACCTCGGACACCGGGGAGCTGTTTTTT
-	TRBJ1-6	TRBV19	-	CASRPGLWNSPLHF	TGTGCCAGTAGACCAGGGCTTTGGAATTCACCCCTCCACTTT